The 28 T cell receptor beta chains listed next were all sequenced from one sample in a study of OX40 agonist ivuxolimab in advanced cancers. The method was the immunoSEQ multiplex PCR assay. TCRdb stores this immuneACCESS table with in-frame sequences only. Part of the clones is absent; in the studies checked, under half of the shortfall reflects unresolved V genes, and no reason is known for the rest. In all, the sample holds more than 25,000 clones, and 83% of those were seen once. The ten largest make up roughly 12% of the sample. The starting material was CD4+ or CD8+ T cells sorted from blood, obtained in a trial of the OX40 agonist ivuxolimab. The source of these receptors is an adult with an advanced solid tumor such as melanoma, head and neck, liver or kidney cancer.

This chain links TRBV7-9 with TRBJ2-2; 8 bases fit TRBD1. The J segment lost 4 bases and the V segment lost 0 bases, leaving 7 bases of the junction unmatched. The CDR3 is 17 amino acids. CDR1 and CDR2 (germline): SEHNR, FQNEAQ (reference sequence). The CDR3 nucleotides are TGTGCCAGCAGCTTAGCAGACAGACAGGGGTCCACCGGGGAGCTGTTTTTT. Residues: CASSLADRQGSTGELFF.

The CDR3 DNA follows: TGCAGCTTAAAAAGATCAGGGGGTGAAGGCTACACCTTC. Translation gives CSLKRSGGEGYTF. The V call is TRBV29-1, the J call TRBJ1-2, with 7 bases lining up with TRBD1. Unmatched junction bases numbered 14, after V lost 8 bases and J lost 8 bases. Germline CDR1 is SQVTM and CDR2 is ANQGSEA. CDR3 size: 13 residues.

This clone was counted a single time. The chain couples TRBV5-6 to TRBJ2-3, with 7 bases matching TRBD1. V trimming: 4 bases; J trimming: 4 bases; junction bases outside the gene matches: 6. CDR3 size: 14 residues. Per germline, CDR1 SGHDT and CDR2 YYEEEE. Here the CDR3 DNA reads TGTGCCAGCAGCGGGTACAGGGGAGCAGATACGCAGTATTTT. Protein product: CASSGYRGADTQYF.

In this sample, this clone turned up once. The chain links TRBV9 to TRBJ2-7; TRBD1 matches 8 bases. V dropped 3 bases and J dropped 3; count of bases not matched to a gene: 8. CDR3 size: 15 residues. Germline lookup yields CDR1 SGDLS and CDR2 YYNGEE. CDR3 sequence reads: CASSDRDRSLYEQYF. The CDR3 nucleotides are TGTGCCAGCAGCGACCGGGACAGGTCCCTCTACGAGCAGTACTTC.

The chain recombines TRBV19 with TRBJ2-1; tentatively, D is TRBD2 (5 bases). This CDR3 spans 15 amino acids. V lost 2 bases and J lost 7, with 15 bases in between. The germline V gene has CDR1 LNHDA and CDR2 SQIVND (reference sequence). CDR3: CASSIRPGIFNEQFF. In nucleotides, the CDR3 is TGTGCCAGTAGTATAAGGCCGGGAATATTTAATGAGCAGTTCTTC.

The CDR3 here is CASSPKRDTLGYEQYF. In DNA, the CDR3 is TGTGCCAGCAGTCCAAAAAGGGACACGCTGGGTTACGAGCAGTACTTC. V gene TRBV27 combines with J gene TRBJ2-7, with a possible D match to TRBD1 (6 bases). V lost 5 bases, J lost 4 bases, and 21 bases lay in between. This CDR3 region has 16 residues. Looked up from germline, CDR1 is MNHEY and CDR2 is SMNVEV (reference sequence).

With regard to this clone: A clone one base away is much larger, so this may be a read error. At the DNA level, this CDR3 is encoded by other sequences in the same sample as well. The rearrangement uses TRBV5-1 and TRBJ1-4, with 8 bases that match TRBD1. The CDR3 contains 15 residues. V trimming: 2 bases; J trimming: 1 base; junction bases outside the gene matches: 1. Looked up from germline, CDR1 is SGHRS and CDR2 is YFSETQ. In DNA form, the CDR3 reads TGCGCCAGCAGCTTCAGGGGGCGAACTAATGAAAAACTGTTTTTT. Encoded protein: CASSFRGRTNEKLFF. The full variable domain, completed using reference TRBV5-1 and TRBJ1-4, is KAGVTQTPRYLIKTRGQQVTLSCSPISGHRSVSWYQQTPGQGLQFLFEYFSETQRNKGNFPGRFSGRQFSNSRSEMNVSTLELGDSALYLCASSFRGRTNEKLFFGSGTQLSVL.

CDR3 region: CASNPPPGNTIYF. CDR3 coding DNA: TGTGCCAGCAACCCCCCACCTGGAAACACCATATATTTT. The V gene is TRBV7-9, the J gene TRBJ1-3; D remains ambiguous. This CDR3 contains 13 residues. V was shortened by 7 bases and J by 2 bases, with 9 bases between the two germline ends. From germline, CDR1 is SEHNR and CDR2 FQNEAQ (reference sequence).

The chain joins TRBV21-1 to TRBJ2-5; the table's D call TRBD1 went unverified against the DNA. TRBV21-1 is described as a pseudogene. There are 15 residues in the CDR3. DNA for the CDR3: TGTGCCAGCAGCAACTCGGGACAGGGAGGAGAGACCCAGTACTTC. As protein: CASSNSGQGGETQYF.

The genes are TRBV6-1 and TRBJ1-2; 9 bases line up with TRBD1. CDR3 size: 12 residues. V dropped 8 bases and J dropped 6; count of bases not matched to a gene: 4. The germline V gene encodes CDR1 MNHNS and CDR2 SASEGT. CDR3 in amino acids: CASWDRADGYTF. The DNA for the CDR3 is TGTGCCAGCTGGGACAGGGCGGATGGCTACACCTTC.

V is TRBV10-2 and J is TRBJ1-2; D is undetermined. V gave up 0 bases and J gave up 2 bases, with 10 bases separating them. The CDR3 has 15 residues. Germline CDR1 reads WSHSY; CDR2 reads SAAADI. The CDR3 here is CASSESSQPNYGYTF. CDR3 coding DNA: TGCGCCAGCAGTGAGTCGTCACAGCCGAACTATGGCTACACCTTC.

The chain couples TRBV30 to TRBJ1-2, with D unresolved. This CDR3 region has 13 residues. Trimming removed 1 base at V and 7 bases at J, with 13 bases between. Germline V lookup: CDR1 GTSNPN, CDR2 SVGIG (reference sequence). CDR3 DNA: TGTGCCTGGAGTGCGGAGGCCCCGGGTGGCTACACCTTC. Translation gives CAWSAEAPGGYTF.

This CDR3 reads CASSQEEGRVGEQYF. Written as DNA, the CDR3 is TGCGCCAGCAGCCAAGAAGAGGGCAGGGTAGGCGAGCAGTACTTC. The chain joins TRBV4-1 to TRBJ2-7, with D perhaps given as TRBD1 or TRBD2 (5 bases each). The V gene lost 0 bases and the J gene lost 6 bases, with 15 bases spanning the gap. Per the germline V gene, CDR1 is MGHRA and CDR2 is YSYEKL. The CDR3 contains 15 residues.

The CDR3 loop reads CASSLQGPQEEYF. Written as DNA, the CDR3 is TGTGCCAGCAGCCTACAGGGGCCCCAAGAGGAGTACTTC. V gene TRBV7-9 combines with J gene TRBJ2-7, with 7 positions matching TRBD1. The CDR3 runs 13 residues. Germline assignment: CDR1 SEHNR and CDR2 FQNEAQ (reference sequence). With V trimmed by 5 bases and J by 11 bases, 12 bases remained unmatched.

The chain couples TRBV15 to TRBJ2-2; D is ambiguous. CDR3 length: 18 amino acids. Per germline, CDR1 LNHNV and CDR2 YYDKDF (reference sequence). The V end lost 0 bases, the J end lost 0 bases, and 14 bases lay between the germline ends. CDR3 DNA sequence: TGTGCCACCAGCAGAGATCCGGCGAAGGAACCGAACACCGGGGAGCTGTTTTTT. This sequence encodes CATSRDPAKEPNTGELFF. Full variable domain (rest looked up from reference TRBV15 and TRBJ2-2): DAMVIQNPRYQVTQFGKPVTLSCSQTLNHNVMYWYQQKSSQAPKLLFHYYDKDFNNEADTPDNFQSRRPNTSFCFLDIRSPGLGDTAMYLCATSRDPAKEPNTGELFFGEGSRLTVL.

The CDR3 DNA reads as TGTGCCAGCAGCTTATTGGACTATGGCTACACCTTC. It yields the protein CASSLLDYGYTF. The rearrangement links TRBV7-1 to TRBJ1-2; D is undetermined. TRBV7-1 carries the ORF label, with uncertain function. The CDR3 is 12 residues long. Trimming pared 4 bases from V and 3 bases from J, leaving 6 bases between.

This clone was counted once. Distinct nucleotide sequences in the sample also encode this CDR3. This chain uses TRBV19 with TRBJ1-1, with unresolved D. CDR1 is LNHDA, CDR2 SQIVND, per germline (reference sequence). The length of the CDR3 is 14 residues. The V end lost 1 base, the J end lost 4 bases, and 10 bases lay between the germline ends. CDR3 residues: CASSIGGLGTEAFF. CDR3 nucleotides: TGTGCCAGTAGTATAGGGGGTTTGGGCACTGAAGCTTTCTTT.

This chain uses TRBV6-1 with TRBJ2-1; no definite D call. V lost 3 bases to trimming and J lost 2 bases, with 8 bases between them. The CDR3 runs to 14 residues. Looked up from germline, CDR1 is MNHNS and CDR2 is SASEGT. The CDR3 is CASSDYLTYNEQFF. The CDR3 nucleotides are TGTGCCAGCAGTGACTACCTTACCTACAATGAGCAGTTCTTC.

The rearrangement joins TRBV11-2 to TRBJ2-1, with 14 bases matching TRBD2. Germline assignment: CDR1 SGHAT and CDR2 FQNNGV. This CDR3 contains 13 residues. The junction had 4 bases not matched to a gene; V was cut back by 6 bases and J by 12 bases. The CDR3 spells CASSSTSGRVQFF. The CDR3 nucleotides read TGTGCCAGCAGTTCGACTAGCGGGAGGGTGCAGTTCTTC.

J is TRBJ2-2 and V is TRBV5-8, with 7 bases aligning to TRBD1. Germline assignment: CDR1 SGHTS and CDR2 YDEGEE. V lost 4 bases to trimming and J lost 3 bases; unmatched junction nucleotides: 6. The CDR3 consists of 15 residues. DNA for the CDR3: TGTGCCAGCAGCCACCGGGACAGAGACACCGGGGAGCTGTTTTTT. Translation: CASSHRDRDTGELFF.

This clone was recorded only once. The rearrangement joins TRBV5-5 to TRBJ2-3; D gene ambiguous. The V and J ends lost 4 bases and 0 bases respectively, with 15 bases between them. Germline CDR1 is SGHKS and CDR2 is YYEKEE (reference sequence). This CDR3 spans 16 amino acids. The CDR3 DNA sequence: TGTGCCAGCAGCGTTATAACTAAGCCTAGCACAGATACGCAGTATTTT. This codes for CASSVITKPSTDTQYF. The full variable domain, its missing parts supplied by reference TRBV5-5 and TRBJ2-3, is DAGVTQSPTHLIKTRGQQVTLRCSPISGHKSVSWYQQVLGQGPQFIFQYYEKEERGRGNFPDRFSARQFPNYSSELNVNALLLGDSALYLCASSVITKPSTDTQYFGPGTRLTVL.

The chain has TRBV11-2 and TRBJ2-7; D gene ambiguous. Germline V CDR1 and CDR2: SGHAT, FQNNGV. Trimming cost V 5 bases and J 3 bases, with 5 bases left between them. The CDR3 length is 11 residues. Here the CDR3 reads CASSHSYEQYF. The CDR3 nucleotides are TGTGCCAGCAGCCACAGCTACGAGCAGTACTTC.

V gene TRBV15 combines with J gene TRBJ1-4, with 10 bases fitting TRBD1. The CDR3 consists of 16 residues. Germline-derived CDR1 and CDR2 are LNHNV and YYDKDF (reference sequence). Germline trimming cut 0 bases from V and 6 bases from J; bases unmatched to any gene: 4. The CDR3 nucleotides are TGTGCCACCAGCAGAGACCCCGGGACAGGGGATGAAAAACTGTTTTTT. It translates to CATSRDPGTGDEKLFF.

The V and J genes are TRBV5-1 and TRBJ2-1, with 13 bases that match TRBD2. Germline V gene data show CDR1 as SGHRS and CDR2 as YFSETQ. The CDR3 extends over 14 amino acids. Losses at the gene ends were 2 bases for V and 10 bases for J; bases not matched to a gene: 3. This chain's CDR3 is CASSFTGLAGEQFF. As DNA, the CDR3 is TGCGCCAGCAGCTTTACGGGACTAGCGGGGGAGCAGTTCTTC.

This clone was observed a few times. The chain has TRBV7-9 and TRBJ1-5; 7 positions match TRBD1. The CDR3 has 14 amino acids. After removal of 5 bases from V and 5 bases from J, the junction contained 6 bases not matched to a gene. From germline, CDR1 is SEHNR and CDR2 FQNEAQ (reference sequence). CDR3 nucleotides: TGTGCCAGCAGCCCCCTTACAGGGGATCAGCCCCAGCATTTT. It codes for CASSPLTGDQPQHF.

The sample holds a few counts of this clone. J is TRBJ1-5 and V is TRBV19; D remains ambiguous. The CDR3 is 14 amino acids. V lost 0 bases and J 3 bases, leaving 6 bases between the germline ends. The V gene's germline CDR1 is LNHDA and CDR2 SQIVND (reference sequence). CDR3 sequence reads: CASSIDLINQPQHF. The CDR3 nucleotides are TGTGCCAGTAGTATAGATTTAATCAATCAGCCCCAGCATTTT. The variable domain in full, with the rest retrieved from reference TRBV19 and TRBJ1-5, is DGGITQSPKYLFRKEGQNVTLSCEQNLNHDAMYWYRQDPGQGLRLIYYSQIVNDFQKGDIAEGYSVSREKKESFPLTVTSAQKNPTAFYLCASSIDLINQPQHFGDGTRLSIL.

The CDR3 loop is CASSYSRQPSYEQYF. CDR3 sequence (DNA): TGTGCCAGCAGTTACTCGAGGCAGCCTTCCTACGAGCAGTACTTC. V is TRBV6-5 and J is TRBJ2-7; D remains unclear. The V and J ends lost 0 bases and 1 base respectively, with 10 bases between them. Germline CDR1 and CDR2: MNHEY and SVGAGI. CDR3 length equals 15 residues.

CDR3 protein: CASSASGGHQPQHF. CDR3 nucleotides: TGTGCCAGCAGCGCCTCTGGGGGACATCAGCCCCAGCATTTT. The rearrangement links TRBV27 to TRBJ1-5; D may be TRBD1 (5 bases). The germline CDR1 and CDR2 sequences are MNHEY and SMNVEV (reference sequence). There are 14 residues in the CDR3. Trimming cost V 6 bases and J 5 bases, with 14 bases left between them.